Following are 32 T cell receptor beta chains from one sample sequenced in a study of control samples from healthy donors and cancer patients. Sequencing was performed with immunoSEQ multiplex PCR; in TCRdb, only in-frame clones are kept and a portion is missing. Here the sample spans about 160,000 clones, 80% to 95% being singletons. The sequencing input was blood. These receptors all come from a woman in her thirties in good health.

Only one count was recorded for this clone. The chain uses TRBV5-1 and TRBJ2-7; possibly TRBD1 or TRBD2 for D (5 bases each). The CDR3 has 16 residues. CDR1 and CDR2 (germline): SGHRS, YFSETQ. With 4 bases removed from V and 0 bases from J, the gap between germline ends came to 17 bases. The CDR3 region is CASSASFVRGSYEQYF. The CDR3 DNA is TGCGCCAGCAGCGCTTCCTTCGTGAGGGGCTCCTACGAGCAGTACTTC.

The rearrangement joins TRBV3-1 (or the pseudogene TRBV3-2) to TRBJ2-3; 12 bases agree with TRBD2. Germline CDR1 reads LGHDT; CDR2 reads YNNKEL (reference sequence). The CDR3 loop spans 17 amino acids. Trimming cost V 4 bases and J 2 bases; bases outside gene matches: 7. The CDR3 DNA sequence: TGTGCCAGCAGCCCCCAGACTAGCGGGAGTACCACAGATACGCAGTATTTT. Translation: CASSPQTSGSTTDTQYF.

The V and J genes are TRBV12-5 and TRBJ2-3, with 14 bases lining up with TRBD2. V lost 4 bases, J lost 5 bases, and 5 bases stayed unmatched. This CDR3 has 16 residues. Germline V CDR1 and CDR2: LGHNT, FRNRAP. As DNA, the CDR3 is TGTGCTAGTGGTTGGGGACTAGCGGGAGTTAGAGATACGCAGTATTTT. Protein product: CASGWGLAGVRDTQYF.

V is TRBV6-1 and J is TRBJ2-5; TRBD1 might be the D (5 bases). The CDR3 extends over 15 amino acids. V was clipped by 0 bases and J by 6 bases, with 14 bases between them. The germline CDR1 and CDR2 sequences are MNHNS and SASEGT. The CDR3 is CASSEAKAGLKTQYF. CDR3 coding DNA: TGTGCCAGCAGTGAAGCTAAAGCAGGGCTGAAGACCCAGTACTTC.

The chain is built from TRBV5-1 and TRBJ2-2; 7 positions match TRBD2. CDR3 size: 16 residues. CDR1 and CDR2 from the germline V gene are SGHRS and YFSETQ. After removal of 0 bases from V and 6 bases from J, the junction contained 8 bases not matched to a gene. CDR3 coding DNA: TGCGCCAGCAGCTTGGCCTCGACTAGCCTTGCCGGGGAGCTGTTTTTT. This gives the protein CASSLASTSLAGELFF.

The chain links TRBV5-6 to TRBJ1-1, with TRBD1 as a possible D gene (6 bases). Germline V lookup: CDR1 SGHDT, CDR2 YYEEEE. V was trimmed by 4 bases and J by 6 bases, leaving 19 bases between them. This CDR3 has 15 residues. CDR3 nucleotides: TGTGCCAGCAGCCCCGCGGCGGGGGCGCTGGCTGAAGCTTTCTTT. This translates into CASSPAAGALAEAFF.

There are a few counts of this clone. The chain links TRBV7-4 to TRBJ2-1; D unclear. V was clipped by 1 base and J by 8 bases, with 6 bases between them. Germline V gene lookup returns CDR1 SGHVT and CDR2 SQSDAQ. CDR3 length: 12 amino acids. The CDR3 reads CASSLVFYEQFF. The CDR3 DNA is TGTGCCAGCAGCTTAGTTTTCTATGAGCAGTTCTTC.

This clone was picked up one time. This chain joins TRBV18 and TRBJ1-3; 7 bases are shared with TRBD1. CDR3 length equals 15 residues. Germline V gives CDR1 KGHSH, CDR2 LQKENI. V lost 2 bases to trimming and J lost 0 bases; unmatched junction nucleotides: 1. CDR3 bases: TGTGCCAGCTCACCAGACAGGGCCTCTGGAAACACCATATATTTT. Protein sequence: CASSPDRASGNTIYF.

The rearrangement joins TRBV7-9 to TRBJ1-2; D is unclear. V shed 2 bases and J shed 4 bases, with 8 bases lying between them. The V gene's germline CDR1 is SEHNR and CDR2 FQNEAQ (reference sequence). This CDR3 region has 13 residues. The CDR3, as DNA: TGTGCCAGCAGCTTACTGCCAGCCTATGGCTACACCTTC. Residues: CASSLLPAYGYTF.

This rearrangement joins TRBV10-2 to TRBJ1-5, with D possibly matching TRBD1 (5 bases). The V end lost 6 bases, the J end lost 6 bases, and 18 bases lay between the germline ends. Germline CDR1 is WSHSY and CDR2 is SAAADI. The CDR3 is made up of 15 amino acids. The CDR3 nucleotides are TGCGCCAGCAGCCCACGGTTGGGGCCGGGTCAGCCCCAGCATTTT. This encodes CASSPRLGPGQPQHF.

The V gene is TRBV10-3, the J gene TRBJ2-5; D ambiguous. The V end was cut by 0 bases, the J end by 2 bases, with 10 bases between. CDR1 ENHRY and CDR2 SYGVKD come from the germline V gene. This CDR3 region has 15 residues. The CDR3 loop reads CAISESGNRQETQYF. The CDR3 DNA follows: TGTGCCATCAGTGAGTCTGGGAATCGGCAAGAGACCCAGTACTTC.

The chain couples TRBV5-4 to TRBJ2-7; D is perhaps TRBD2 (6 bases). The V end lost 0 bases, the J end lost 3 bases, and 13 bases lay between the germline ends. Germline loops: CDR1 SGHNT, CDR2 YYREEE (reference sequence). The CDR3 is 15 residues long. CDR3 region: CASSLGPGDDYEQYF. In DNA, the CDR3 is TGTGCCAGCAGCTTGGGACCGGGAGACGACTACGAGCAGTACTTC.

The rearrangement joins TRBV28 to TRBJ2-2; D is perhaps TRBD1 (5 bases). From germline, CDR1 is MDHEN and CDR2 SYDVKM. V was cut by 5 bases and J by 7 bases, with 17 bases left in between. This CDR3 spans 15 amino acids. CDR3 sequence: CASSTHGAGYGELFF. CDR3 nucleotide sequence: TGTGCCAGCAGTACCCATGGGGCAGGGTACGGGGAGCTGTTTTTT. Drawing the rest from reference TRBV28 and TRBJ2-2, the complete variable domain is DVKVTQSSRYLVKRTGEKVFLECVQDMDHENMFWYRQDPGLGLRLIYFSYDVKMKEKGDIPEGYSVSREKKERFSLILESASTNQTSMYLCASSTHGAGYGELFFGEGSRLTVL.

The V gene is TRBV6-2 or TRBV6-3, the J gene TRBJ1-1, with 10 bases matching TRBD1. The CDR3 covers 17 residues. CDR1 is MNHEY, CDR2 SVGEGT, per germline. V lost 2 bases and J lost 5; bases outside the gene matches: 11. CDR3 bases: TGTGCCAGCAGTTACCGAAGGACAGGGGGATTGGGAACTGAAGCTTTCTTT. Encoded protein: CASSYRRTGGLGTEAFF.

This clone was recorded once. The CDR3 DNA follows: TGTGCCAGCAGCTTGGGGCTGAGAGAGACCCAGTACTTC. It specifies CASSLGLRETQYF. This chain connects TRBV5-5 to TRBJ2-5; D remains unclear. Deletions cut 0 bases from V and 4 bases from J, with 7 bases between. CDR3 length equals 13 residues. CDR1 is SGHKS and CDR2 is YYEKEE in the germline V gene (reference sequence).

In the case of this clone: The junction shows a germline mismatch at one end, possibly a read error. CDR3 DNA: TGTGCCCGCAGCGTAGGGGGGGGACTAGCGGCCACCTACGAGCAGTACTTC. This codes for CARSVGGGLAATYEQYF. The rearrangement uses TRBV9 and TRBJ2-7, with 11 nucleotides matching TRBD2. The germline V gene encodes CDR1 SGDLS and CDR2 YYNGEE. This CDR3 has 17 residues.

This clone was observed a few times. The chain recombines TRBV7-9 with TRBJ1-5; D unclear. V was pared by 5 bases and J by 5 bases, with 13 bases between. Germline V gives CDR1 SEHNR, CDR2 FQNEAQ (reference sequence). The CDR3 runs to 14 residues. DNA of the CDR3: TGTGCCAGCAGCCCGGCCGTCCCTGATCAGCCCCAGCATTTT. Its protein is CASSPAVPDQPQHF.

This clone was picked up one time. The rearrangement links TRBV3-1 (or the pseudogene TRBV3-2) to TRBJ2-1; TRBD2 matches at 7 bases. After removal of 0 bases from V and 0 bases from J, the junction contained 8 bases not matched to a gene. This CDR3 has 18 amino acids. Germline V gene lookup returns CDR1 LGHDT and CDR2 YNNKEL (reference sequence). The chain's CDR3 is CASSQELTRGGSYNEQFF. The CDR3 nucleotides read TGTGCCAGCAGCCAAGAATTGACGCGCGGGGGCTCCTACAATGAGCAGTTCTTC.

This rearrangement joins TRBV12-3 or TRBV12-4 to TRBJ2-1; perhaps TRBD1 as D (6 bases). V was pared by 5 bases and J by 4 bases, with 9 bases between. The CDR3 runs to 13 residues. CDR3 loop: CASSIGQYNEQFF. The CDR3 DNA sequence: TGTGCCAGCAGTATAGGACAGTACAATGAGCAGTTCTTC.

This clone was observed a handful of times. The gene calls are TRBV5-1 and TRBJ2-5; TRBD1 is a possible D gene (6 bases). The CDR3 contains 16 residues. CDR1 and CDR2 from the germline V gene are SGHRS and YFSETQ. The V gene lost 0 bases and the J gene lost 1 base, with 13 bases spanning the gap. CDR3 in amino acids: CASSLEGDTLQETQYF. Here the CDR3 DNA reads TGCGCCAGCAGCTTGGAAGGGGACACCCTCCAAGAGACCCAGTACTTC. The full variable domain, its missing parts supplied by reference TRBV5-1 and TRBJ2-5, is KAGVTQTPRYLIKTRGQQVTLSCSPISGHRSVSWYQQTPGQGLQFLFEYFSETQRNKGNFPGRFSGRQFSNSRSEMNVSTLELGDSALYLCASSLEGDTLQETQYFGPGTRLLVL.

The chain couples TRBV30 to TRBJ1-4; 7 positions agree with TRBD1. The CDR3 covers 14 residues. From germline, CDR1 is GTSNPN and CDR2 SVGIG (reference sequence). CDR3 coding DNA: TGTGCTTACCACAGGGGTTGGACTAATGAAAAACTGTTTTTT. Encoded protein: CAYHRGWTNEKLFF.

This clone has just one count. The V gene is TRBV10-3, the J gene TRBJ2-1; 10 bases agree with TRBD1. There are 16 residues in the CDR3. CDR1 ENHRY and CDR2 SYGVKD come from the germline V gene. J was trimmed by 4 bases and V by 0 bases; bases with no gene match: 3. The CDR3 sequence: CAISESGDRGYNEQFF. The CDR3 nucleotides are TGTGCCATCAGTGAGTCGGGGGACAGGGGTTACAATGAGCAGTTCTTC.

The chain employs TRBV7-2 and TRBJ2-1; 8 bases align to TRBD2. This CDR3 contains 14 residues. Trimming took 5 bases from V and 7 from J; bases not matched to a gene: 7. The germline CDR1 and CDR2 sequences are SGHTA and FQGNSA. The CDR3 spells CASSRGGGSNEQFF. Here the CDR3 DNA reads TGTGCCAGCAGCCGGGGGGGCGGGAGTAATGAGCAGTTCTTC.

This chain joins TRBV7-2 and TRBJ2-2; 10 nucleotides line up with TRBD1. Germline-derived CDR1 and CDR2 are SGHTA and FQGNSA. This CDR3 is built from 15 residues. The V gene end was trimmed by 5 bases and the J gene end by 5 bases; junction bases not matched to a gene: 5. The chain's CDR3 is CASSKGQGRTGELFF. CDR3 DNA: TGTGCCAGCAGCAAGGGACAGGGGAGGACCGGGGAGCTGTTTTTT.

This clone was counted once. The chain uses TRBV29-1 and TRBJ2-1; D ambiguous. The V end was cut by 1 base, the J end by 9 bases, with 10 bases between. The CDR3 has 12 amino acids. The germline gives CDR1 SQVTM, CDR2 ANQGSEA. In nucleotides, the CDR3 is TGCAGCGTTGAAGGTGGGGATGTTGAGCAGTTCTTC. Encoded protein: CSVEGGDVEQFF.

This sequence joins TRBV19 and TRBJ2-7, with a possible D match to TRBD1 (6 bases). Germline assignment: CDR1 LNHDA and CDR2 SQIVND (reference sequence). Deletions cut 3 bases from V and 1 base from J, with 19 bases between. The CDR3 is 17 amino acids. This CDR3 is CASSIRLLRGVSYEQYF. CDR3 DNA: TGTGCCAGTAGTATTCGGCTCCTCAGGGGCGTTTCCTACGAGCAGTACTTC.

The chain joins TRBV27 to TRBJ2-3; D gene uncertain. V was pared by 2 bases and J by 5 bases, with 5 bases between. Looked up from germline, CDR1 is MNHEY and CDR2 is SMNVEV (reference sequence). The CDR3 runs to 12 residues. The CDR3 loop reads CASSLQGDTQYF. The DNA of the CDR3 is TGTGCCAGCAGTTTACAAGGAGATACGCAGTATTTT.

The chain recombines TRBV19 with TRBJ2-7; TRBD2 matches 9 bases. V was clipped by 3 bases and J by 4 bases; unmatched bases: 7. CDR1 and CDR2 from the germline V gene are LNHDA and SQIVND (reference sequence). The CDR3 spans 15 residues. CDR3 amino acids: CASSMAGLAIYEQYF. DNA of the CDR3: TGTGCCAGTAGTATGGCCGGACTAGCGATTTACGAGCAGTACTTC.

This chain uses TRBV6-6 with TRBJ2-5; 7 positions agree with TRBD2. Trimming at V came to 2 bases and at J to 9 bases, leaving 0 bases not matched to a gene. The CDR3 is made up of 11 amino acids. The germline CDR1 and CDR2 sequences are MNHNY and SVGAGI (reference sequence). The CDR3 bases are TGTGCCAGCAGTTACGGGGGGGCCCAGTACTTC. This gives the protein CASSYGGAQYF.

The chain employs TRBV30 and TRBJ2-2; no firm D call. In germline, CDR1 is GTSNPN, CDR2 SVGIG (reference sequence). The V end lost 1 base, the J end lost 9 bases, and 3 bases lay between the germline ends. This CDR3 is built from 10 residues. The CDR3 DNA is TGTGCCTGGAGTGGGCGGGAGCTGTTTTTT. Protein sequence: CAWSGRELFF.

The chain employs TRBV7-9 and TRBJ2-2; 16 positions match TRBD2. V was clipped by 0 bases and J by 5 bases; unmatched bases: 6. The germline V gene has CDR1 SEHNR and CDR2 FQNEAQ (reference sequence). This CDR3 is 19 amino acids long. The CDR3 here is CASSLAPGLAGGQTGELFF. The CDR3 DNA follows: TGTGCCAGCAGCTTAGCCCCGGGACTAGCGGGAGGGCAGACCGGGGAGCTGTTTTTT.

As concerns this clone: One junction end does not reproduce the germline sequence, and a read error may be involved. This chain connects TRBV15 to TRBJ1-5; D is ambiguous. The CDR3 totals 13 residues. From germline, CDR1 is LNHNV and CDR2 YYDKDF (reference sequence). The CDR3 loop is CATSRDMGQPQHF. In DNA form, the CDR3 reads TGTGCCACCAGCCGAGACATGGGTCAGCCCCAGCATTTT.